This TCR beta chain emerged from a study of T cells in Graves' hyperthyroidism and ophthalmopathy. It was RNA transcripts that yielded the amplified TCR beta CDR3 regions. The HTBI primer set was used in a first-round RT-PCR of the TCR CDR3. A single record per CDR3 protein comes from TCRdb applying MiXCR to the multiplex PCR reads. The data contain some 300,000 distinct CDR3 sequences, about 19% of them seen just once; the ten biggest clones take up just under 40%. Germline V gene lookup returns CDR1 SGHKS and CDR2 YYEKEE (reference sequence). This CDR3 region has 23 residues. V lost 4 bases to trimming and J lost 3 bases, with 39 bases between them.

The sequence came from a man aged 45-65 years with Graves' ophthalmopathy. This chain uses TRBV5-5 with TRBJ2-3, with D maybe TRBD1 (8 bases). The sample consisted of blood. Here the CDR3 DNA reads TGTGCCAGCAGCCGAGAAGACCAGGGGGCACTCGGGCTAGCGGACCCGAGGACAGATACGCAGTATTTT. This gives the protein CASSREDQGALGLADPRTDTQYF.